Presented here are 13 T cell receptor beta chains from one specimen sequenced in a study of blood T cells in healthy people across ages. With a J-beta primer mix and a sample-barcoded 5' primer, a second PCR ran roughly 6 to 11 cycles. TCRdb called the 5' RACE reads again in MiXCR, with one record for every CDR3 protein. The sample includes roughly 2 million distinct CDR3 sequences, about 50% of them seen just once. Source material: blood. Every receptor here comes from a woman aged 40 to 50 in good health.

The CDR3 sequence: CASSLSAEGTEPQHF. The CDR3 DNA follows: TGCGCCAGCAGCTTGTCTGCGGAGGGGACGGAGCCCCAGCATTTT. This chain joins TRBV5-1 and TRBJ1-5, with D possibly TRBD1 on 5 matching bases. Germline CDR1 SGHRS, CDR2 YFSETQ. Trimming took 1 base from V and 8 from J, leaving 16 bases between them. This CDR3 is built from 15 residues.

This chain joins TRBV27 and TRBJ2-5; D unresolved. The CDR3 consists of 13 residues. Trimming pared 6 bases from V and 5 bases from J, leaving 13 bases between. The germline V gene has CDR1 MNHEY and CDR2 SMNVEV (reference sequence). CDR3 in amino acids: CASRPWESETQYF. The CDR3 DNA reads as TGTGCCAGCAGACCCTGGGAAAGCGAGACCCAGTACTTC.

The CDR3, as DNA: TGTGCCAGCAGTGGCCCCGACAGGATAGGGGCGATAATGTACAATGAGCAGTTCTTC. It yields the protein CASSGPDRIGAIMYNEQFF. The genes are TRBV6-1 and TRBJ2-1; TRBD1 is a possible D gene (6 bases). The CDR3 is made up of 19 amino acids. V was pared by 4 bases and J by 4 bases, with 26 bases between. Germline CDR1 MNHNS, CDR2 SASEGT.

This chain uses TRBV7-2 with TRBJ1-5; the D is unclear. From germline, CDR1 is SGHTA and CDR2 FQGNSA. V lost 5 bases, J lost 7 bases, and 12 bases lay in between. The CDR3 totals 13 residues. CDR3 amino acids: CASSELSRQPQHF. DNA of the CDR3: TGTGCCAGCAGCGAGTTATCCCGCCAGCCCCAGCATTTT.

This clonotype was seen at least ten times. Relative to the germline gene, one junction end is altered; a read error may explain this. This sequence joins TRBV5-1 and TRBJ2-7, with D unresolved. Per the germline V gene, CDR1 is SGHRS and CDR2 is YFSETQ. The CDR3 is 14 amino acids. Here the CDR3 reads CASSLAADSYEQYF. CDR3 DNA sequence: TGTGCCAGCAGCTTAGCTGCGGACTCCTACGAGCAGTACTTC.

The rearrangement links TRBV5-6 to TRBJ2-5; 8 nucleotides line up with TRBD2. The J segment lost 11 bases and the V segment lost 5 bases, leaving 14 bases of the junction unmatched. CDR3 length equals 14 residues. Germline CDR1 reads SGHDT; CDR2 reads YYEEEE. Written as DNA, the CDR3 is TGTGCCAGCAGTTTGTCCGGGGGGGCCAATGAGCAGTACTTC. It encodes CASSLSGGANEQYF.

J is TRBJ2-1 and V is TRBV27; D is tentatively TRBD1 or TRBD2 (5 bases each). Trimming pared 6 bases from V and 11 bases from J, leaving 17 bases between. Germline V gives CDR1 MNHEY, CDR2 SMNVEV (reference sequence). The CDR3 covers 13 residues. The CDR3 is CASRSGLSEKQFF. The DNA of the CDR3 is TGTGCCAGCAGGTCGGGGCTATCCGAGAAGCAGTTCTTC.

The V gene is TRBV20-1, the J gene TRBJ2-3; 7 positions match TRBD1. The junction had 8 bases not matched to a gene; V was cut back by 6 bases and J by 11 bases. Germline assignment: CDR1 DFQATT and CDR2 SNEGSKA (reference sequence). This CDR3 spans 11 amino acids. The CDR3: CSAEGTVGQYF. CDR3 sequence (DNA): TGCAGTGCAGAGGGGACAGTTGGGCAGTATTTT.

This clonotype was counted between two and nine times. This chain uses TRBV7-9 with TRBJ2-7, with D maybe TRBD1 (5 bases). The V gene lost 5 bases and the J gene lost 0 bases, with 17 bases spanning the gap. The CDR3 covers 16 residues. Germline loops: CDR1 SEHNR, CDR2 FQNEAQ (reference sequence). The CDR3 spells CASSPANQGSSYEQYF. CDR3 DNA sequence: TGTGCCAGCAGCCCCGCCAATCAGGGTAGCTCCTACGAGCAGTACTTC.

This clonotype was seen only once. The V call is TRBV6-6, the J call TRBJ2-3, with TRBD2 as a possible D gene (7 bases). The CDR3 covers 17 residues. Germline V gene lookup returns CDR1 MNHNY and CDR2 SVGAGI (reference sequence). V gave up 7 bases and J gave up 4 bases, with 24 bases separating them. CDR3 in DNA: TGTGCCAGCACAGAATTGTGGGGGGGCCAAGGCGCAGATACGCAGTATTTT. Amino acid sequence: CASTELWGGQGADTQYF.

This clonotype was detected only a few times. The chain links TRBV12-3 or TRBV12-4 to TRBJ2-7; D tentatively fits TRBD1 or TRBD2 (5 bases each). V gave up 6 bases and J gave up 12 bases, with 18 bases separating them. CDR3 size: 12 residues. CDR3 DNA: TGTGCCAGCAGCCTTACGGGGCAGGGTTTGTACTTC. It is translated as CASSLTGQGLYF.

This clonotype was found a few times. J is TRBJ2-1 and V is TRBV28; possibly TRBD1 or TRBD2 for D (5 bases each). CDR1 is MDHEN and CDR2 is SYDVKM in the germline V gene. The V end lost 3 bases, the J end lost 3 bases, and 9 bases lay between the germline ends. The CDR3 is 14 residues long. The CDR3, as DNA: TGTGCCAGCAGTTTGGGACCATACTACAATGAGCAGTTCTTC. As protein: CASSLGPYYNEQFF.

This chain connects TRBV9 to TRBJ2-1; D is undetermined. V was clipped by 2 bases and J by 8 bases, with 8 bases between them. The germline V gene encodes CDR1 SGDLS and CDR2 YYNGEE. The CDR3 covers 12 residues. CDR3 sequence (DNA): TGTGCCAGCAGCGTTGGGTTCGATGAGCAGTTCTTC. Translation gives CASSVGFDEQFF.